Shown below are 24 T cell receptor beta chains from a single sample sequenced in a study of blood T cells in healthy people across ages. Using a J-beta primer mix together with a sample-barcoded 5' primer, a second PCR was run for about 6 to 12 cycles. TCRdb re-called the 5' RACE reads through MiXCR, storing one row per CDR3 protein. This table has under 800,000 distinct CDR3 sequences, under 25% appearing once. The specimen was blood. Every receptor here comes from a man in his 70s in good health.

This clonotype was counted at least ten times. The CDR3 here is CASSLGGAQETQYF. For the CDR3, the DNA is TGTGCCAGCAGTTTAGGCGGGGCACAAGAGACCCAGTACTTC. The J gene is TRBJ2-5, the V gene TRBV28, with TRBD2 as a possible D gene (6 bases). Trimming stripped 2 bases from V and 2 bases from J, with 9 bases between. The CDR3 is made up of 14 amino acids. Per the germline V gene, CDR1 is MDHEN and CDR2 is SYDVKM.

This clonotype was seen only a few times. The V gene is TRBV12-3 or TRBV12-4, the J gene TRBJ2-5; D unresolved. The CDR3 runs 12 residues. V lost 4 bases and J lost 13, with 16 bases in between. The CDR3 DNA follows: TGTGCCAGCAGTTCCTCGGACGGCCCCAGGTACTTC. Translated: CASSSSDGPRYF.

This clonotype was detected a few times. CDR3 region: CASSQETPREFSYEQYF. As DNA, the CDR3 is TGTGCCAGCAGCCAAGAAACTCCGCGGGAGTTCTCCTACGAGCAGTACTTC. V gene TRBV14 combines with J gene TRBJ2-7, with 7 nucleotides matching TRBD2. V dropped 0 bases and J dropped 0; count of bases not matched to a gene: 8. CDR3 size: 17 residues. CDR1 SGHDN and CDR2 FVKESK come from the germline V gene.

The V call is TRBV29-1, the J call TRBJ1-1; 8 bases line up with TRBD1. CDR3 length equals 15 residues. Unmatched junction bases numbered 8, after V lost 4 bases and J lost 1 base. CDR1 is SQVTM, CDR2 ANQGSEA, per germline. CDR3 region: CSVVPARGQNTEAFF. CDR3 nucleotides: TGCAGCGTTGTTCCGGCCAGGGGGCAGAACACTGAAGCTTTCTTT.

The chain recombines TRBV5-6 with TRBJ2-5; 12 nucleotides align to TRBD2. The J call could be wrong; TRBJ2-1 is a better fit for the DNA end. CDR1 and CDR2 (germline): SGHDT, YYEEEE. The CDR3 sequence is 15 residues long. The CDR3 protein is CASNFRLAGVNEQFF. CDR3 sequence (DNA): TGTGCCAGCAACTTTAGACTAGCGGGGGTTAATGAGCAGTTCTTC.

This chain uses TRBV20-1 with TRBJ2-5; TRBD2 matches 11 bases. The germline V gene has CDR1 DFQATT and CDR2 SNEGSKA (reference sequence). The CDR3 loop spans 15 amino acids. Losses at the gene ends were 5 bases for V and 5 bases for J; bases not matched to a gene: 10. The CDR3 reads CSADLSGRAGETQYF. For the CDR3, the DNA is TGCAGTGCTGACCTTAGCGGGAGGGCCGGTGAGACCCAGTACTTC.

This clonotype was detected a few times. The chain combines TRBV18 with TRBJ2-7; TRBD1 or TRBD2 may be the D gene (5 bases each). The germline gives CDR1 KGHSH, CDR2 LQKENI. Trimming removed 8 bases from V and 0 bases from J, with 23 bases in between. The CDR3 has 17 residues. The CDR3 DNA sequence: TGTGCCAGCGCCAAAGACTCCGGGGCCATAAGCTCCTACGAGCAGTACTTC. Translated: CASAKDSGAISSYEQYF.

This clonotype has only a few counts. The chain joins TRBV3-1 to TRBJ2-7, with a possible D match to TRBD1 (6 bases). The CDR3 sequence is 14 residues long. Trimming removed 5 bases at V and 3 bases at J, with 14 bases between. From germline, CDR1 is LGHDT and CDR2 YNNKEL (reference sequence). The CDR3 loop is CASSYGTNNYEQYF. The CDR3 DNA reads TGTGCCAGCAGCTACGGGACAAATAACTACGAGCAGTACTTC.

A few counts support this clonotype. The chain employs TRBV19 and TRBJ1-2, with a tentative D call TRBD1 (5 bases). Germline CDR1 reads LNHDA; CDR2 reads SQIVND (reference sequence). This CDR3 contains 15 residues. V lost 0 bases, J lost 7 bases, and 15 bases lay in between. CDR3: CASSIDPGTSRGYTF. Written as DNA, the CDR3 is TGTGCCAGTAGTATAGACCCCGGGACTTCTCGTGGCTACACCTTC.

The rearrangement uses TRBV6-4 and TRBJ1-6; D might be TRBD1 (5 bases). The CDR3 sequence is 16 residues long. Germline assignment: CDR1 MRHNA and CDR2 SNTAGT. Deletions cut 2 bases from V and 0 bases from J, with 8 bases between. The CDR3 sequence: CASSDVDTSYNSPLHF. The CDR3 DNA reads as TGTGCCAGCAGTGACGTGGACACCTCCTATAATTCACCCCTCCACTTT.

This clonotype was seen many times. The chain recombines TRBV29-1 with TRBJ2-3, with D hard to call. The ends were cut back, 6 bases at V and 1 base at J, with 8 bases in the middle. The germline V gene encodes CDR1 SQVTM and CDR2 ANQGSEA. This CDR3 is built from 12 residues. The CDR3 is CSVLSGTDTQYF. In nucleotides, the CDR3 is TGCAGCGTACTCAGTGGCACAGATACGCAGTATTTT.

This clonotype was counted ten times or more. The gene calls are TRBV7-2 and TRBJ2-5; 8 bases line up with TRBD1. Germline V gene sequence: CDR1 SGHTA, CDR2 FQGNSA. V lost 3 bases and J lost 2; bases outside the gene matches: 5. This CDR3 has 15 amino acids. The CDR3 loop is CASSFGQGAQETQYF. CDR3 nucleotides: TGTGCCAGCAGCTTCGGACAGGGCGCACAAGAGACCCAGTACTTC.

This sequence joins TRBV7-9 and TRBJ2-5, with 12 bases identical to TRBD1. From germline, CDR1 is SEHNR and CDR2 FQNEAQ (reference sequence). The CDR3 runs 16 residues. The V and J ends lost 4 bases and 8 bases, in that order; junction bases with no gene match: 11. The CDR3 spells CASSYGTGGSGSTQYF. CDR3 bases: TGTGCCAGCAGCTACGGGACAGGGGGCTCTGGAAGTACCCAGTACTTC.

This sequence joins TRBV20-1 and TRBJ2-2, with 8 bases aligning to TRBD2. Germline values: CDR1 DFQATT, CDR2 SNEGSKA (reference sequence). Trimming removed 3 bases from V and 7 bases from J; junction bases left unmatched: 16. The CDR3 is 17 amino acids. The CDR3 bases are TGCAGTGCTAGTCACGAAGGGTTAGCGGGGCGTATCGGGGAGCTGTTTTTT. The encoded protein is CSASHEGLAGRIGELFF.

The table lists this clonotype with a few counts. The rearrangement joins TRBV4-1 to TRBJ1-2, with D uncertain. CDR3 length equals 13 residues. Trimming removed 1 base at V and 1 base at J, with 4 bases between. Germline assignment: CDR1 MGHRA and CDR2 YSYEKL. CDR3 residues: CASSQVGNYGYTF. CDR3 nucleotides: TGCGCCAGCAGCCAAGTCGGTAACTATGGCTACACCTTC.

This rearrangement joins TRBV29-1 to TRBJ1-2; 11 nucleotides line up with TRBD1. CDR3 length: 13 residues. CDR1 and CDR2 (germline): SQVTM, ANQGSEA. The V gene end was trimmed by 7 bases and the J gene end by 8 bases; junction bases not matched to a gene: 9. The DNA for the CDR3 is TGCAGCGCAACCCGGGACAGGGGGTTCGGCTACACCTTC. This sequence encodes CSATRDRGFGYTF.

This clonotype was counted between two and nine times. The genes are TRBV9 and TRBJ1-2; 8 bases map to TRBD1. The V and J ends lost 3 bases and 3 bases, in that order; junction bases with no gene match: 7. Germline-derived CDR1 and CDR2 are SGDLS and YYNGEE. CDR3 length: 15 amino acids. DNA of the CDR3: TGTGCCAGCAGCGACCCAGGGGGCCCTGACTATGGCTACACCTTC. As protein: CASSDPGGPDYGYTF.

The J gene is TRBJ2-2, the V gene TRBV28; perhaps TRBD1 as D (6 bases). This CDR3 contains 14 residues. Germline V CDR1 and CDR2: MDHEN, SYDVKM. The V and J ends lost 8 bases and 4 bases respectively, with 14 bases between them. The CDR3 is CASLAGVPTGELFF. Here the CDR3 DNA reads TGTGCCAGCTTGGCAGGGGTCCCCACCGGGGAGCTGTTTTTT.

This chain links TRBV6-5 with TRBJ1-5, with D perhaps TRBD1 (5 bases). Germline values: CDR1 MNHEY, CDR2 SVGAGI. With 6 bases removed from V and 5 bases from J, the gap between germline ends came to 14 bases. This CDR3 is built from 14 residues. In DNA form, the CDR3 reads TGTGCCAGCAGCAAGACAGAAGTAGATCAGCCCCAGCATTTT. Protein: CASSKTEVDQPQHF.

This chain uses TRBV11-2 with TRBJ2-3, with 7 bases identical to TRBD1. CDR3 length: 16 amino acids. Looked up from germline, CDR1 is SGHAT and CDR2 is FQNNGV. The V gene end was trimmed by 5 bases and the J gene end by 2 bases; junction bases not matched to a gene: 10. CDR3 protein: CASSARTGSLTDTQYF. CDR3 bases: TGTGCCAGCAGCGCCCGGACAGGTTCTCTCACAGATACGCAGTATTTT.

The chain employs TRBV25-1 and TRBJ2-2; tentatively, D is TRBD2 (6 bases). Trimming left V 4 bases short and J 10 bases short, with 13 bases between. Germline values: CDR1 MGHDK, CDR2 SYGVNS. CDR3 length equals 13 residues. CDR3 region: CASSGLRGVELFF. The CDR3 DNA is TGTGCCAGCAGTGGGCTGCGGGGCGTGGAGCTGTTTTTT.

In its sample, this clonotype was seen a few times. The junction differs from germline at one of its ends, possibly a read error. Written as DNA, the CDR3 is TGTACCAGCAGTGAAGCGCTAGGCACTCAAGAGACCCAGTACTTC. It translates to CTSSEALGTQETQYF. The J gene is TRBJ2-5, the V gene TRBV6-1; no clear D. This CDR3 is 15 amino acids long. Looked up from germline, CDR1 is MNHNS and CDR2 is SASEGT.

This clonotype came up a few times. The chain joins TRBV2 to TRBJ1-6, with 8 bases aligning to TRBD1. J gave up 6 bases and V 5 bases, and 6 bases lay outside the gene matches. Germline lookup yields CDR1 SNHLY and CDR2 FYNNEI. This CDR3 has 15 residues. CDR3: CASSPDRGGNSPLHF. CDR3 coding DNA: TGTGCCAGCAGTCCCGACAGGGGCGGTAATTCACCCCTCCACTTT.

Of note for this clonotype: The germline gene is not matched at one end of the junction; a read error may be the cause. The genes are TRBV20-1 and TRBJ2-7, with D maybe TRBD2 (5 bases). Per the germline V gene, CDR1 is DFQATT and CDR2 is SNEGSKA (reference sequence). The CDR3 runs to 13 residues. The CDR3 sequence: CSAEAGNGYGQYF. CDR3 DNA: TGCAGTGCAGAAGCCGGGAATGGGTACGGGCAGTACTTC.